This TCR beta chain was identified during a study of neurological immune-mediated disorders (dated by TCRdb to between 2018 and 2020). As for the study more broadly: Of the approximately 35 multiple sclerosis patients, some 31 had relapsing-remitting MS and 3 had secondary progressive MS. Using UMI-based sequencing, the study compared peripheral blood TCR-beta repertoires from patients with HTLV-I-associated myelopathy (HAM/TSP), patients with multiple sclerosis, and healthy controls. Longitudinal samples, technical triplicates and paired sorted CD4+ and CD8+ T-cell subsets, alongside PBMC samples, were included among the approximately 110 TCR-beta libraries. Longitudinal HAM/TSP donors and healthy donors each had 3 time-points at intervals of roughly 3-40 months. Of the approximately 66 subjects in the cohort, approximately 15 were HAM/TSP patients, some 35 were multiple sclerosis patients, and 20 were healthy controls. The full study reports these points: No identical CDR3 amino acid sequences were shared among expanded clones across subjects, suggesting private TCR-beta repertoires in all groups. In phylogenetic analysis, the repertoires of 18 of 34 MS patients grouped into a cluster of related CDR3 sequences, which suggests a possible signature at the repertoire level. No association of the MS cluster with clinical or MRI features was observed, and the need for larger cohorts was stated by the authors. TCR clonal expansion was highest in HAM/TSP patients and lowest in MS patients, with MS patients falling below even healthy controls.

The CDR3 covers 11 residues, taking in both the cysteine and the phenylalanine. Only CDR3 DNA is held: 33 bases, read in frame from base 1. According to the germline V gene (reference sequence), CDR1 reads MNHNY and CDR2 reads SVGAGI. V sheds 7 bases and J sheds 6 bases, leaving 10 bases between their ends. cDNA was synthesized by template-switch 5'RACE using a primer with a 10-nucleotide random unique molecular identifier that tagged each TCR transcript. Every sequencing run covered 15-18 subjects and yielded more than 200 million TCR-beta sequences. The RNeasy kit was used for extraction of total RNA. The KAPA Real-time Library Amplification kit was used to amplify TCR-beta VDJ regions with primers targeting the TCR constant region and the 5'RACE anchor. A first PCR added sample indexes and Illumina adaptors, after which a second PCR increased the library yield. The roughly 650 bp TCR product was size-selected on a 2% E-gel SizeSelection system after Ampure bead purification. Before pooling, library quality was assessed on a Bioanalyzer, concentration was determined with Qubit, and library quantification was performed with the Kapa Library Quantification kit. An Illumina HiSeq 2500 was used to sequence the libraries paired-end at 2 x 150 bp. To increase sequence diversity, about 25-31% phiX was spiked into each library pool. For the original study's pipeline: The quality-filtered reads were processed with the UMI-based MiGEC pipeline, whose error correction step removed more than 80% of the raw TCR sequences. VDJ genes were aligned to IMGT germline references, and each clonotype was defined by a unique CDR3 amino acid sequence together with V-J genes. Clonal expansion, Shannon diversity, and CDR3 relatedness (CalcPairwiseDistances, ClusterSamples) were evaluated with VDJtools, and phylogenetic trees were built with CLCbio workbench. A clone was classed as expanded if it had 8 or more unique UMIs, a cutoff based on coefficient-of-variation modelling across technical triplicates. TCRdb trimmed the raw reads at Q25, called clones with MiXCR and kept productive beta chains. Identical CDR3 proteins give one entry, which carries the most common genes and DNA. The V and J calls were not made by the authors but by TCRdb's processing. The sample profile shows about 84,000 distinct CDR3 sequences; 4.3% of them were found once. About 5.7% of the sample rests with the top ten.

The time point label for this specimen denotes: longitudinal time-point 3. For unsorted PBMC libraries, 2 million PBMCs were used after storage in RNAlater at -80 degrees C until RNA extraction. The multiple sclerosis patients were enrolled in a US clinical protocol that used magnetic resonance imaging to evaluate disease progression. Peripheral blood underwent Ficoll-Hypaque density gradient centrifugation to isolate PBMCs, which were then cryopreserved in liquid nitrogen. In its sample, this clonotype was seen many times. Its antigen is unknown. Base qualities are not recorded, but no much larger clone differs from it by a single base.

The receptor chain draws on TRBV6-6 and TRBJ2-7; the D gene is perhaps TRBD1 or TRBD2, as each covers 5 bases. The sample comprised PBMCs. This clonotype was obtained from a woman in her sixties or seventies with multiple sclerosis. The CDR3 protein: CASNEGIEQYF. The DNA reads TGTGCCAGCAACGAGGGGATCGAGCAGTACTTC.